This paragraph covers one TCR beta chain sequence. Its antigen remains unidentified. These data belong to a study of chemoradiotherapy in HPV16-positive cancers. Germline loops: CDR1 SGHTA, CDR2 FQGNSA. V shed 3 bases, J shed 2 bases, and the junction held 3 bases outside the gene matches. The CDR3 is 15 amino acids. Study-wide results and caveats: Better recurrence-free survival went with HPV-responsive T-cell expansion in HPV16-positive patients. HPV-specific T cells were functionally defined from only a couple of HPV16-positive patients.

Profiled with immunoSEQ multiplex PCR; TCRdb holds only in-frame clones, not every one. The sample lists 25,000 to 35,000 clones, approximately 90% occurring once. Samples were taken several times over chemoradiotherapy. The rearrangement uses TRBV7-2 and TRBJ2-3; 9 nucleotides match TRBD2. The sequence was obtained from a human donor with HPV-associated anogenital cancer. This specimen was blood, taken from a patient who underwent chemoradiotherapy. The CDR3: CASSLRGGPTDTQYF. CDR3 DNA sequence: TGTGCCAGCAGCTTGCGGGGGGGCCCCACAGATACGCAGTATTTT.